This T cell receptor beta chain was documented in a study of blood T cell repertoires in COVID-19. Study at large: Spain, Italy and the United States supplied samples that represented acute and convalescent COVID-19.

Original methodology: Nucleated cell number was recorded as an estimate derived from reference gene primer amplification. The table came from immunoSEQ multiplex PCR; TCRdb's copy has only in-frame clones and leaves some out. The V and J calls and the clone size are those of that table, but D and trimming were determined from the DNA. Here the sample spans a few hundred thousand clones, roughly 85% being singletons. Assignments of participants to cohorts depended upon their own reported clinical history. In Cohort 3, a recovered donor had either two negative PCRs, clearance, or symptom resolution. In germline, CDR1 is SGDLS, CDR2 YYNGEE. Trimming took 0 bases from V and 5 from J; bases not matched to a gene: 4. This CDR3 is built from 14 residues.

The TCR was taken from a woman in her 30s who had recovered from COVID-19. The chain recombines TRBV9 with TRBJ2-7; 8 positions agree with TRBD2. Material for sequencing was PBMCs or T cells enriched from blood (not recorded which). This CDR3 is CASSVVAGGNEQYF. The CDR3 region has the DNA TGTGCCAGCAGCGTAGTTGCGGGAGGCAACGAGCAGTACTTC.